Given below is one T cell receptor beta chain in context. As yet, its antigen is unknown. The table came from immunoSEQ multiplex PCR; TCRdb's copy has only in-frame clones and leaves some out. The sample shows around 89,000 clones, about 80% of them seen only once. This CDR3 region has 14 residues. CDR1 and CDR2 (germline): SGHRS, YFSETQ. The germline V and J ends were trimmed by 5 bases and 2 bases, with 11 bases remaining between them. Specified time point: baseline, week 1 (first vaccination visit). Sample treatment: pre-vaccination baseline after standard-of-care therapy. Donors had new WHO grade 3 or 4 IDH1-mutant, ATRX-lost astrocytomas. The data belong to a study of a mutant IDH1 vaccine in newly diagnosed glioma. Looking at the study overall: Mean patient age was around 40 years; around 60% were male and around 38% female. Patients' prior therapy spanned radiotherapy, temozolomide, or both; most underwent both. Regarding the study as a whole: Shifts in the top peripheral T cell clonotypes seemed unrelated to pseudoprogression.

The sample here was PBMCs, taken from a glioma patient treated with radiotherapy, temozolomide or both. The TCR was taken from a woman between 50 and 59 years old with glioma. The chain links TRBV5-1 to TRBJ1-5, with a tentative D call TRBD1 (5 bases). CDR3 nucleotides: TGCGCCAGCAGTAGCGGGGGAGGCAATCAGCCCCAGCATTTT. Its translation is CASSSGGGNQPQHF.